The entry below describes one T cell receptor (beta chain). The data derive from a study of blood T cell repertoires in COVID-19. On the study more broadly: Spain, Italy and the United States supplied samples that represented acute and convalescent COVID-19. From T cells, B-cell-depleted T cells, or PBMCs came the material, which was cDNA or gDNA.

Original methodology: Reference gene primer amplification gave estimated nucleated cell counts. The assay was immunoSEQ multiplex PCR, and TCRdb's table has in-frame clones only and misses some. That table furnishes V, J and clone size, whereas the DNA furnished D and trimming. The sample lists around 9,500 clones, around 80% occurring once. The CDR3 spans 14 residues. V lost 7 bases, J lost 5 bases, and 18 bases lay in between. In germline, CDR1 is SGHKS, CDR2 YYEKEE (reference sequence). The sequenced sample was peripheral blood. The chain uses TRBV5-5 and TRBJ1-1; D is possibly TRBD1 (5 bases). This TCR came from a man aged 55 to 69 with active COVID-19. CDR3 region: CASLMDPRGTEAFF. In nucleotides, the CDR3 is TGTGCCAGCCTTATGGACCCTAGGGGAACTGAAGCTTTCTTT.